The 8 T cell receptor beta chains in this list originate from one sample, sequenced in a study of T cell changes during pregnancy in multiple sclerosis. TCRdb keeps only in-frame clones here, not all; method: immunoSEQ multiplex PCR. The sample holds 90,000 to 120,000 clones, around nine tenths seen once. The sample here was peripheral blood, taken in the second trimester of pregnancy. The receptors here all came from a female donor with multiple sclerosis, enrolled in a pregnancy study.

The chain is built from TRBV28 and TRBJ2-7, with 9 bases that match TRBD2. Germline V CDR1 and CDR2: MDHEN, SYDVKM. The CDR3 is 13 amino acids. V gave up 7 bases and J gave up 6 bases; unmatched junction bases: 7. CDR3 region: CASTAGGPSEQYF. The CDR3 DNA sequence: TGTGCCAGCACGGCGGGAGGGCCCTCCGAGCAGTACTTC.

V is TRBV5-1 and J is TRBJ1-2; D may be TRBD1 (5 bases). V was shortened by 0 bases and J by 6 bases, with 15 bases between the two germline ends. In germline, CDR1 is SGHRS, CDR2 YFSETQ. CDR3 length: 15 amino acids. In DNA form, the CDR3 reads TGCGCCAGCAGCTTGGAGAACAGGCGTGGGGATGGCTACACCTTC. This gives the protein CASSLENRRGDGYTF.

The chain combines TRBV5-5 with TRBJ1-1; 9 nucleotides agree with TRBD1. V lost 4 bases to trimming and J lost 5 bases; unmatched junction nucleotides: 15. This CDR3 is 17 amino acids long. Germline assignment: CDR1 SGHKS and CDR2 YYEKEE (reference sequence). This CDR3 is CASSQIPRTGGRTEAFF. CDR3 DNA: TGTGCCAGCAGCCAGATACCCCGAACAGGGGGCAGGACTGAAGCTTTCTTT.

The rearrangement joins TRBV5-1 to TRBJ1-1; D is perhaps TRBD1 (5 bases). CDR3 length: 14 amino acids. The germline V and J ends were trimmed by 2 bases and 4 bases, with 12 bases remaining between them. Germline CDR1 and CDR2: SGHRS and YFSETQ. The CDR3 DNA is TGCGCCAGCAGCTTAACTCTCGGGGGCACTGAAGCTTTCTTT. Translated, it gives CASSLTLGGTEAFF.

The chain carries TRBV7-9 and TRBJ2-5, with a tentative D call TRBD1 (5 bases). This CDR3 has 13 amino acids. V was clipped by 5 bases and J by 3 bases, with 10 bases between them. Germline V gives CDR1 SEHNR, CDR2 FQNEAQ (reference sequence). This chain's CDR3 is CASSTTQEETQYF. CDR3 in DNA: TGTGCCAGCAGCACGACACAGGAAGAGACCCAGTACTTC.

The chain links TRBV7-9 to TRBJ2-7; 14 bases fit TRBD2. This CDR3 is built from 18 residues. Germline CDR1 SEHNR, CDR2 FQNEAQ (reference sequence). Unmatched junction bases numbered 8, after V lost 0 bases and J lost 4 bases. CDR3: CASSLAGSGLAGEYEQYF. For the CDR3, the DNA is TGTGCCAGCAGCTTAGCGGGCTCGGGACTAGCGGGAGAGTACGAGCAGTACTTC.

The V call is TRBV18, the J call TRBJ1-5; D not resolved. The germline CDR1 and CDR2 sequences are KGHSH and LQKENI. The CDR3 runs 13 residues. Trimming left V 4 bases short and J 5 bases short, with 9 bases between. As DNA, the CDR3 is TGTGCCAGCTCACGCGAGGGAGATCAGCCCCAGCATTTT. Its protein is CASSREGDQPQHF.

The J gene is TRBJ2-7, the V gene TRBV10-3; the match to TRBD1 covers 7 bases. The V and J ends lost 6 bases and 2 bases, in that order; junction bases with no gene match: 13. Germline V gene lookup returns CDR1 ENHRY and CDR2 SYGVKD. The CDR3 sequence is 16 residues long. CDR3 loop: CAISGPDRATPYEQYF. CDR3 sequence (DNA): TGTGCCATCAGCGGGCCCGACAGGGCCACCCCCTACGAGCAGTACTTC.